These 24 T cell receptor beta chains share one sample of origin, sequenced in a study of T cells in Graves' hyperthyroidism and ophthalmopathy. The CDR3 regions of TCR beta were amplified from RNA transcripts. In the first-round RT-PCR of the TCR CDR3, the HTBI primer set was used. TCRdb used MiXCR to reprocess the multiplex PCR reads, holding one entry per CDR3 protein. This sample has fewer than 350,000 distinct CDR3 sequences, with around a sixth found just once. Sequencing was done on a sample of blood. Source of these receptors: a woman in her 50s with Graves' hyperthyroidism.

The CDR3 sequence is CSALGTGGQDEQFF. The DNA of the CDR3 is TGCAGTGCCCTGGGGACAGGGGGCCAAGATGAGCAGTTCTTC. J is TRBJ2-1 and V is TRBV29-1, with 12 nucleotides matching TRBD1. Germline CDR1 is SQVTM and CDR2 is ANQGSEA. The CDR3 totals 14 residues.

This clonotype was counted at least ten times. The rearrangement uses TRBV11-2 and TRBJ2-6, with 8 bases fitting TRBD2. Germline V gene data show CDR1 as SGHAT and CDR2 as FQNNGV. After removal of 7 bases from V and 0 bases from J, the junction contained 8 bases not matched to a gene. This CDR3 region has 17 residues. The CDR3 spells CASTPGGPDSGANVLTF. CDR3 coding DNA: TGTGCCAGCACCCCGGGGGGGCCTGACTCTGGGGCCAACGTCCTGACTTTC.

This clonotype was picked up many times. V is TRBV28 and J is TRBJ1-2; no reliable D call. Deletions cut 6 bases from V and 8 bases from J, with 16 bases between. CDR3 length equals 13 residues. The V gene's germline CDR1 is MDHEN and CDR2 SYDVKM. In DNA form, the CDR3 reads TGTGCCAGCAGCTTGAATGAGGACTTAGGCTACACCTTC. It encodes CASSLNEDLGYTF.

This chain uses TRBV6-6 with TRBJ2-1, with D possibly being TRBD2 (6 bases). Trimming pared 0 bases from V and 5 bases from J, leaving 23 bases between. This CDR3 contains 19 residues. In germline, CDR1 is MNHNY, CDR2 SVGAGI (reference sequence). DNA of the CDR3: TGTGCCAGCAGTTACTCTTTCAGAGTTTTGGCGGGGAAACACAATGAGCAGTTCTTC. Translation gives CASSYSFRVLAGKHNEQFF.

As regards this clonotype: One end of the junction does not line up with germline, which may come from a read error. The J gene is TRBJ1-5, the V gene TRBV18; the D gene is possibly TRBD1 (5 bases). This CDR3 spans 16 amino acids. The germline V gene encodes CDR1 KGHSH and CDR2 LQKENI. CDR3 sequence: CVSSPGTARSNQPQHF. In DNA, the CDR3 is TGTGTCAGCTCACCCGGGACTGCTAGAAGCAATCAGCCCCAGCATTTT.

This clonotype was counted between two and nine times. The chain couples TRBV9 to TRBJ1-2; 12 bases agree with TRBD1. V shed 0 bases, J shed 7 bases, and the junction held 10 bases outside the gene matches. CDR1 is SGDLS, CDR2 YYNGEE, per germline. CDR3 size: 17 residues. CDR3 DNA: TGTGCCAGCAGCGTAGCCCCTACCGGGACAGGGGGCTTTGGCTACACCTTC. Protein product: CASSVAPTGTGGFGYTF.

The table lists this clonotype with many counts. The chain couples TRBV20-1 to TRBJ2-5, with D maybe TRBD2 (6 bases). The ends were cut back, 3 bases at V and 4 bases at J, with 9 bases in the middle. The CDR3 runs 12 residues. Germline V gene lookup returns CDR1 DFQATT and CDR2 SNEGSKA (reference sequence). The DNA for the CDR3 is TGCAGTGCTAGTCCCGGGGGAGAGACCCAGTACTTC. Its protein product is CSASPGGETQYF.

In its sample, this clonotype was seen many times. The chain couples TRBV30 to TRBJ2-5; TRBD2 agrees at 9 bases. J was trimmed by 5 bases and V by 2 bases; bases with no gene match: 12. The CDR3 consists of 16 residues. Germline assignment: CDR1 GTSNPN and CDR2 SVGIG (reference sequence). The CDR3 sequence is CAWSMWLAGSAETQYF. The DNA of the CDR3 is TGTGCCTGGAGTATGTGGCTAGCGGGAAGCGCGGAGACCCAGTACTTC. The variable domain in full, with the rest retrieved from reference TRBV30 and TRBJ2-5, is SQTIHQWPATLVQPVGSPLSLECTVEGTSNPNLYWYRQAAGRGLQLLFYSVGIGQISSEVPQNLSASRPQDRQFILSSKKLLLSDSGFYLCAWSMWLAGSAETQYFGPGTRLLVL.

This clonotype was seen only a few times. The V call is TRBV30, the J call TRBJ2-5; D tentatively fits TRBD1 or TRBD2 (5 bases each). Trimming shortened V by 3 bases and J by 5 bases, and 19 bases separated the two germline ends. Germline CDR1 reads GTSNPN; CDR2 reads SVGIG (reference sequence). The CDR3 is 15 amino acids. The CDR3 loop reads CAWSGSGSWGETQYF. Here the CDR3 DNA reads TGTGCCTGGAGCGGTTCAGGGTCGTGGGGGGAGACCCAGTACTTC.

In its sample, this clonotype was seen many times. The rearrangement joins TRBV28 to TRBJ2-7; 7 bases are a match to TRBD1. This CDR3 has 14 amino acids. The junction had 8 bases not matched to a gene; V was cut back by 6 bases and J by 3 bases. CDR1 is MDHEN and CDR2 is SYDVKM in the germline V gene. The CDR3 reads CASSWDSLHYEQYF. CDR3 DNA: TGTGCCAGCAGCTGGGACAGCCTACACTACGAGCAGTACTTC.

V and J are TRBV12-3 or TRBV12-4 and TRBJ1-2, with 8 bases that match TRBD1. The CDR3 runs to 14 residues. With 5 bases clipped from V and 5 bases from J, the junction kept 7 bases outside the gene matches. CDR3 region: CASSNRGTGYGYTF. The CDR3 DNA follows: TGTGCCAGCAGTAATAGGGGGACAGGATATGGCTACACCTTC.

This clonotype came up a few times. The CDR3 sequence is CSVTTWTGEYSAFF. CDR3 bases: TGCAGCGTTACGACCTGGACAGGCGAGTACTCGGCTTTCTTT. The rearrangement links TRBV29-1 to TRBJ1-1, with 7 bases lining up with TRBD1. The CDR3 extends over 14 amino acids. V was clipped by 5 bases and J by 11 bases; unmatched bases: 17. The germline V gene has CDR1 SQVTM and CDR2 ANQGSEA. The whole variable domain, remainder taken from reference TRBV29-1 and TRBJ1-1, is SAVISQKPSRDICQRGTSLTIQCQVDSQVTMMFWYRQQPGQSLTLIATANQGSEATYESGFVIDKFPISRPNLTFSTLTVSNMSPEDSSIYLCSVTTWTGEYSAFFGQGTRLTVV.

This clonotype was seen at least ten times. The rearrangement joins TRBV6-2 or TRBV6-3 to TRBJ1-2, with D possibly being TRBD1 (5 bases). Germline V gene sequence: CDR1 MNHEY, CDR2 SVGEGT. The germline V and J ends were trimmed by 8 bases and 3 bases, with 22 bases remaining between them. The CDR3 spans 16 residues. The CDR3 bases are TGTGCCAGCTCGTCGCCGATGGGGGGTCGGGACTATGGCTACACCTTC. Protein sequence: CASSSPMGGRDYGYTF.

This clonotype occurred a few times. The rearrangement links TRBV30 to TRBJ1-2; D may be TRBD1 (5 bases). The V gene lost 7 bases and the J gene lost 2 bases, with 14 bases spanning the gap. The CDR3 length is 13 residues. The V gene's germline CDR1 is GTSNPN and CDR2 SVGIG (reference sequence). The CDR3 sequence is CAYPSGTNYGYTF. In DNA, the CDR3 is TGTGCCTACCCGAGCGGGACGAACTATGGCTACACCTTC.

This clonotype occurred a few times. The chain joins TRBV27 to TRBJ2-1; 9 bases fit TRBD2. Germline V gene data show CDR1 as MNHEY and CDR2 as SMNVEV (reference sequence). Unmatched junction bases numbered 17, after V lost 9 bases and J lost 5 bases. This CDR3 spans 17 amino acids. In DNA, the CDR3 is TGTGCCAGTACCCCTGGCCCCCGGACTAGCGTCCACAATGAGCAGTTCTTC. The encoded protein is CASTPGPRTSVHNEQFF.

This clonotype was seen at least ten times. This chain joins TRBV6-1 and TRBJ1-6; D possibly corresponds to TRBD1 (5 bases). Germline V lookup: CDR1 MNHNS, CDR2 SASEGT. Trimming cost V 7 bases and J 10 bases, with 20 bases left between them. There are 15 residues in the CDR3. The CDR3: CASTEVGDSISPLHF. CDR3 DNA sequence: TGTGCCAGCACCGAAGTCGGGGACTCTATCTCACCCCTCCACTTT.

The genes are TRBV27 and TRBJ1-1, with D possibly matching TRBD1 (5 bases). CDR1 is MNHEY, CDR2 SMNVEV, per germline (reference sequence). The ends were cut back, 8 bases at V and 5 bases at J, with 9 bases in the middle. The CDR3 has 11 amino acids. CDR3 coding DNA: TGTGCCAGCGTCAAGGGGACTGAAGCTTTCTTT. Translation: CASVKGTEAFF.

The chain links TRBV3-1 to TRBJ2-4; TRBD2 agrees at 7 bases. This CDR3 region has 15 residues. The germline V gene encodes CDR1 LGHDT and CDR2 YNNKEL (reference sequence). V lost 0 bases, J lost 8 bases, and 7 bases stayed unmatched. CDR3 residues: CASSQEGGTWDIQYF. The CDR3 region has the DNA TGTGCCAGCAGCCAAGAGGGGGGGACCTGGGACATTCAGTACTTC.

This clonotype came up many times. The chain is built from TRBV6-1 and TRBJ2-1; the D is unclear. The germline V gene encodes CDR1 MNHNS and CDR2 SASEGT. This CDR3 spans 16 amino acids. Trimming stripped 7 bases from V and 0 bases from J, with 16 bases between. CDR3 region: CASILDIPSSYNEQFF. In DNA form, the CDR3 reads TGTGCCAGCATTCTTGACATCCCAAGCTCCTACAATGAGCAGTTCTTC.

In its sample, this clonotype was seen many times. J is TRBJ2-3 and V is TRBV2; 7 bases agree with TRBD1. This CDR3 is built from 15 residues. V dropped 6 bases and J dropped 5; count of bases not matched to a gene: 11. Germline CDR1 is SNHLY and CDR2 is FYNNEI. The CDR3 sequence: CASSPFGGQQDTQYF. In DNA form, the CDR3 reads TGTGCCAGCAGCCCCTTTGGGGGACAGCAAGATACGCAGTATTTT.

This clonotype was observed a few times. This chain joins TRBV7-9 and TRBJ1-4; unclear D gene. V lost 4 bases to trimming and J lost 7 bases, with 13 bases between them. From germline, CDR1 is SEHNR and CDR2 FQNEAQ (reference sequence). CDR3 size: 14 residues. The CDR3 region has the DNA TGTGCCAGCAGCTCCCTGGGTCTGGCTGAAAAACTGTTTTTT. It codes for CASSSLGLAEKLFF.

The rearrangement joins TRBV20-1 to TRBJ1-2, with D possibly being TRBD1 (6 bases). This CDR3 has 13 residues. CDR1 is DFQATT and CDR2 is SNEGSKA in the germline V gene (reference sequence). Trimming removed 4 bases from V and 3 bases from J, with 12 bases in between. The CDR3 coding sequence is TGCAGTGCTAACAGGGATGGGCACTATGGCTACACCTTC. Its translation is CSANRDGHYGYTF.

V and J are TRBV10-3 and TRBJ1-5; unclear D gene. Germline V CDR1 and CDR2: ENHRY, SYGVKD. There are 14 residues in the CDR3. Trimming shortened V by 2 bases and J by 1 base, and 6 bases separated the two germline ends. For the CDR3, the DNA is TGTGCCATCAGTGAGGGAGGGAGCAATCAGCCCCAGCATTTT. Its translation is CAISEGGSNQPQHF.

The rearrangement links TRBV13 to TRBJ2-2; the match to TRBD2 covers 8 bases. Germline CDR1 and CDR2: PRHDT and FYEKMQ (reference sequence). V lost 3 bases, J lost 6 bases, and 3 bases stayed unmatched. The CDR3 sequence is 14 residues long. The CDR3 here is CASSFGRGAGELFF. CDR3 nucleotide sequence: TGTGCCAGCAGCTTCGGGAGGGGAGCCGGGGAGCTGTTTTTT. The entire variable domain, with the rest obtained from reference TRBV13 and TRBJ2-2, is as follows: AAGVIQSPRHLIKEKRETATLKCYPIPRHDTVYWYQQGPGQDPQFLISFYEKMQSDKGSIPDRFSAQQFSDYHSELNMSSLELGDSALYFCASSFGRGAGELFFGEGSRLTVL.